This T cell receptor (beta chain) was sequenced in a study of blood T cell repertoires in COVID-19. Clones were read by immunoSEQ multiplex PCR, and TCRdb kept only the in-frame ones, dropping some. The repertoire holds 75,000 to 85,000 clones, roughly 88% seen once, with roughly 45% in the top ten. The V gene end was trimmed by 0 bases and the J gene end by 1 base; junction bases not matched to a gene: 4. The CDR3 contains 16 residues. Germline CDR1 MNHEY, CDR2 SMNVEV (reference sequence). The sample comprised peripheral blood. The clonotype originates from a human donor in a cohort sampled during active COVID-19. The V call is TRBV27, the J call TRBJ2-7, with 9 bases aligning to TRBD1. The CDR3 region has the DNA TGTGCCAGCAGTTTATCCTGGACAGGGGTTTCCTACGAGCAGTACTTC. Its protein is CASSLSWTGVSYEQYF.